Below, 17 T cell receptor beta chains from the same sample are listed, as sequenced in a study of identical twins. TCRdb called the 5' RACE reads again in MiXCR, with one record for every CDR3 protein. The sample has about 200,000 distinct CDR3 sequences, roughly a tenth seen once. What was sequenced was memory (CD45RO+) T cells sorted from blood. These receptor sequences come from a woman between 18 and 29 years old in good health.

This clonotype was seen only a few times. The chain joins TRBV7-2 to TRBJ2-7; perhaps TRBD2 as D (5 bases). Trimming removed 5 bases from V and 2 bases from J, with 13 bases in between. Looked up from germline, CDR1 is SGHTA and CDR2 is FQGNSA. This CDR3 is built from 14 residues. The CDR3 region is CASSLVGSTYEQYF. In DNA, the CDR3 is TGTGCCAGCAGCCTGGTAGGGAGCACCTACGAGCAGTACTTC. Filled out from reference TRBV7-2 and TRBJ2-7, the complete variable domain reads GAGVSQSPSNKVTEKGKDVELRCDPISGHTALYWYRQSLGQGLEFLIYFQGNSAPDKSGLPSDRFSAERTGGSVSTLTIQRTQQEDSAVYLCASSLVGSTYEQYFGPGTRLTVT.

The gene calls are TRBV5-1 and TRBJ2-1; 9 positions match TRBD2. This CDR3 is built from 15 residues. V was clipped by 0 bases and J by 5 bases; unmatched bases: 3. Germline CDR1 reads SGHRS; CDR2 reads YFSETQ. The CDR3 spells CASSLVSSGNNEQFF. CDR3 DNA: TGCGCCAGCAGCTTGGTCTCTAGCGGGAACAATGAGCAGTTCTTC. The whole variable domain, filled in from reference TRBV5-1 and TRBJ2-1, reads KAGVTQTPRYLIKTRGQQVTLSCSPISGHRSVSWYQQTPGQGLQFLFEYFSETQRNKGNFPGRFSGRQFSNSRSEMNVSTLELGDSALYLCASSLVSSGNNEQFFGPGTRLTVL.

The chain uses TRBV7-2 and TRBJ2-7; 7 bases align to TRBD2. Germline CDR1 is SGHTA and CDR2 is FQGNSA. This CDR3 comprises 16 residues. J lost 3 bases, V lost 5 bases, and 13 bases had no gene match. The CDR3 region is CASSPQATRGFYEQYF. The CDR3 coding sequence is TGTGCCAGCAGCCCTCAGGCCACGCGGGGGTTCTACGAGCAGTACTTC. Full variable domain (remainder filled in from reference TRBV7-2 and TRBJ2-7): GAGVSQSPSNKVTEKGKDVELRCDPISGHTALYWYRQSLGQGLEFLIYFQGNSAPDKSGLPSDRFSAERTGGSVSTLTIQRTQQEDSAVYLCASSPQATRGFYEQYFGPGTRLTVT.

This clonotype was counted at least ten times. This chain uses TRBV12-3 or TRBV12-4 with TRBJ2-3; weak D call: TRBD2 (5 bases). Trimming pared 4 bases from V and 0 bases from J, leaving 11 bases between. The CDR3 covers 15 residues. The CDR3, as DNA: TGTGCCAGCAGTTGGAGGCCCACTAGCACAGATACGCAGTATTTT. This sequence encodes CASSWRPTSTDTQYF.

This clonotype was counted only a few times. The chain couples TRBV27 to TRBJ2-7; the match to TRBD1 covers 11 bases. Germline CDR1 MNHEY, CDR2 SMNVEV (reference sequence). The CDR3 runs 16 residues. With 7 bases clipped from V and 0 bases from J, the junction kept 8 bases outside the gene matches. The CDR3 bases are TGTGCCAGCACCTTCTCCGGGACAGGGGGCTCCTACGAGCAGTACTTC. Encoded protein: CASTFSGTGGSYEQYF.

This clonotype was seen only a few times. The V call is TRBV7-9, the J call TRBJ1-4, with TRBD1 as a possible D gene (6 bases). Trimming removed 5 bases from V and 5 bases from J, with 15 bases in between. The CDR3 length is 15 residues. Germline loops: CDR1 SEHNR, CDR2 FQNEAQ (reference sequence). Here the CDR3 reads CASSPHGGANEKLFF. The DNA of the CDR3 is TGTGCCAGCAGCCCACACGGGGGCGCCAATGAAAAACTGTTTTTT. Combining the CDR3 with reference TRBV7-9 and TRBJ1-4 gives the whole variable domain DTGVSQNPRHKITKRGQNVTFRCDPISEHNRLYWYRQTLGQGPEFLTYFQNEAQLEKSRLLSDRFSAERPKGSFSTLEIQRTEQGDSAMYLCASSPHGGANEKLFFGSGTQLSVL.

There are a few counts of this clonotype. The V call is TRBV6-1, the J call TRBJ2-7; either TRBD1 or TRBD2 may supply D (5 bases each). This CDR3 has 14 amino acids. The V end lost 6 bases, the J end lost 0 bases, and 12 bases lay between the germline ends. From germline, CDR1 is MNHNS and CDR2 SASEGT. The CDR3 sequence: CASRPLGTSYEQYF. CDR3 DNA sequence: TGTGCCAGCAGGCCCCTTGGGACCTCCTACGAGCAGTACTTC.

The chain carries TRBV5-1 and TRBJ2-7, with unresolved D. Between the trimmed V and J ends, which lost 4 bases and 0 bases, there was a span of 11 bases. The CDR3 runs 14 residues. The V gene's germline CDR1 is SGHRS and CDR2 YFSETQ. The CDR3 nucleotides are TGCGCCAGCAGCATACGTTCTAGCTCCTACGAGCAGTACTTC. It encodes CASSIRSSSYEQYF.

The chain couples TRBV29-1 to TRBJ1-4, with a tentative D call TRBD1 (5 bases). Trimming took off 4 bases at V and 5 bases at J, with 8 bases between the two ends. Germline V gene lookup returns CDR1 SQVTM and CDR2 ANQGSEA. The CDR3 covers 12 residues. As DNA, the CDR3 is TGCAGCGTTGTCGAGGGGAATGAAAAACTGTTTTTT. Translating gives CSVVEGNEKLFF.

The genes are TRBV6-2 or TRBV6-3 and TRBJ2-7; D is uncertain. CDR1 and CDR2 from the germline V gene are MNHEY and SVGEGT. The CDR3 totals 11 residues. Deletions cut 5 bases from V and 6 bases from J, with 8 bases between. CDR3 nucleotide sequence: TGTGCCAGCAGTCTAAGGACCGAGCAGTACTTC. Its translation is CASSLRTEQYF.

The chain joins TRBV29-1 to TRBJ2-1, with 8 bases identical to TRBD2. The V and J ends lost 7 bases and 7 bases, in that order; junction bases with no gene match: 12. The CDR3 has 14 amino acids. Germline CDR1 and CDR2: SQVTM and ANQGSEA. The CDR3, as DNA: TGCAGCGGGGGAGGACTAGCCTTCGAGAATGAGCAGTTCTTC. Its protein is CSGGGLAFENEQFF.

The chain recombines TRBV2 with TRBJ2-3, with 8 bases identical to TRBD2. The CDR3 length is 15 residues. The germline gives CDR1 SNHLY, CDR2 FYNNEI. J was trimmed by 6 bases and V by 3 bases; bases with no gene match: 8. The DNA for the CDR3 is TGTGCCAGCAGTGATGGCGCGGGGGGCCCGGATACGCAGTATTTT. Translation: CASSDGAGGPDTQYF.

In its sample, this clonotype was seen many times. This chain joins TRBV20-1 and TRBJ1-2; a possible D gene is TRBD1 (6 bases). Germline V CDR1 and CDR2: DFQATT, SNEGSKA (reference sequence). The CDR3 sequence is 15 residues long. V lost 6 bases and J lost 5, with 22 bases in between. DNA for the CDR3: TGCAGTGCCCGCCTTCCCTCAGGGGCGCTATATGGCTACACCTTC. It encodes CSARLPSGALYGYTF.

This clonotype was counted a few times. The rearrangement uses TRBV20-1 and TRBJ2-4, with 7 nucleotides matching TRBD2. Germline V gene data show CDR1 as DFQATT and CDR2 as SNEGSKA (reference sequence). This CDR3 has 12 residues. V dropped 3 bases and J dropped 8; count of bases not matched to a gene: 4. The CDR3 is CSASRGRDIQYF. For the CDR3, the DNA is TGCAGTGCTAGCCGGGGGAGGGACATTCAGTACTTC.

This clonotype was observed a handful of times. The V gene is TRBV6-2 or TRBV6-3, the J gene TRBJ1-1; D may be TRBD1 (5 bases). The CDR3 is 13 residues long. Looked up from germline, CDR1 is MNHEY and CDR2 is SVGEGT. The germline V and J ends were trimmed by 4 bases and 5 bases, with 11 bases remaining between them. The CDR3 spells CASSSLGGTEAFF. DNA for the CDR3: TGTGCCAGCAGTTCTCTTGGGGGGACTGAAGCTTTCTTT.

The chain uses TRBV7-8 and TRBJ2-1, with 7 bases lining up with TRBD2. The germline V gene has CDR1 SGHVS and CDR2 FQNEAQ. The length of the CDR3 is 13 residues. J was trimmed by 10 bases and V by 5 bases; bases with no gene match: 8. The CDR3: CASSLGLEREQFF. In DNA, the CDR3 is TGTGCCAGCAGCCTCGGACTAGAAAGGGAGCAGTTCTTC.

This clonotype was counted a few times. The V gene is TRBV6-1, the J gene TRBJ2-1; 8 bases are shared with TRBD1. The CDR3 has 15 residues. Germline CDR1 reads MNHNS; CDR2 reads SASEGT. V gave up 5 bases and J gave up 1 base; unmatched junction bases: 4. The CDR3 here is CASSRHRGSYNEQFF. The DNA of the CDR3 is TGTGCCAGCAGTCGGCACAGGGGGTCCTACAATGAGCAGTTCTTC.